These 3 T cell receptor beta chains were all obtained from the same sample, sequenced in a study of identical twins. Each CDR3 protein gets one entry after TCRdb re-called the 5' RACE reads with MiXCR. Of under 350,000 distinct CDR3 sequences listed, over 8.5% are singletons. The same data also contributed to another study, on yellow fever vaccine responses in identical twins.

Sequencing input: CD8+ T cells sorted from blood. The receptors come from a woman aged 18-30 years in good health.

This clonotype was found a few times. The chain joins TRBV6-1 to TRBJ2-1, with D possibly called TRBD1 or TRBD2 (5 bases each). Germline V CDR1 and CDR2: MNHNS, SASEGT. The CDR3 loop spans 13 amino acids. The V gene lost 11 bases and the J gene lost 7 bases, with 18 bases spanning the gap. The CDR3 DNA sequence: TGTGCCTGTGGGACCACGAGGGAAAATGAGCAGTTCTTC. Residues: CACGTTRENEQFF.

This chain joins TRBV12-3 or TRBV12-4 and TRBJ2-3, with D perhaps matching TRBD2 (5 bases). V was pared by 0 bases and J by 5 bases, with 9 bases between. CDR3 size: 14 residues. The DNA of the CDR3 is TGTGCCAGCAGTTTAGCGGGAGATAAAGATACGCAGTATTTT. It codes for CASSLAGDKDTQYF.

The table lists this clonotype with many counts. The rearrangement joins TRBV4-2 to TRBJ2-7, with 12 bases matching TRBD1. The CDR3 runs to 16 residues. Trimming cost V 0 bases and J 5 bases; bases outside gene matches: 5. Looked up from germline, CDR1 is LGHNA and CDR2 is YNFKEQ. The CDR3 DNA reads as TGTGCCAGCAGCCAAGACCTGGGACAGGGGGCAGACGAGCAGTACTTC. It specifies CASSQDLGQGADEQYF.